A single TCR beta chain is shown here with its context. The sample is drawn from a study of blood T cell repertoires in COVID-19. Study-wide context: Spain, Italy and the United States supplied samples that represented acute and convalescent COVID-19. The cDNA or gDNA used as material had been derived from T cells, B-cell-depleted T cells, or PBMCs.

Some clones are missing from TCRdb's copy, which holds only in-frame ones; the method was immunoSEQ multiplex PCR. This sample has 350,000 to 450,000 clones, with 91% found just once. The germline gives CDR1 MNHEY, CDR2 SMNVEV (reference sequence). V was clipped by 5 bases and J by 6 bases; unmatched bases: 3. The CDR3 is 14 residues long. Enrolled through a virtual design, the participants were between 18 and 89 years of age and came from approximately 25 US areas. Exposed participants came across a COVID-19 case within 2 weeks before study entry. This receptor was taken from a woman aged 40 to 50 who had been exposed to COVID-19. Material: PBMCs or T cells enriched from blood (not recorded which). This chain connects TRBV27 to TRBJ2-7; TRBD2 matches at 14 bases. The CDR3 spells CASSRLAGGIEQYF. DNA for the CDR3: TGTGCCAGCAGTCGACTAGCGGGAGGGATCGAGCAGTACTTC.